This passage covers 6 T cell receptor beta chains from one sample sequenced in a study of Ad26.COV2.S vaccination and SARS-CoV-2 variants. Indicated treatment: approximately 18 received Ad26.COV2.S at low or high dose, single or two shots; five or six received placebo; per-sample allocation not given. Collection of the samples took place on day 63 after the first injection of vaccine or placebo. Sequencing was performed with immunoSEQ multiplex PCR; in TCRdb, only in-frame clones are kept and a portion is missing. The sample includes approximately 350,000 clones, about 83% of them seen just once. The sample was peripheral blood, taken in a trial of Ad26.COV2.S vaccine versus placebo. Every receptor here comes from a person aged 18-60 years who received the Ad26.COV2.S COVID-19 vaccine or a placebo.

This clone is termed large. The gene calls are TRBV7-2 and TRBJ2-3; 8 bases agree with TRBD2. CDR3 length: 18 amino acids. V lost 0 bases and J lost 6; bases outside the gene matches: 14. Germline lookup yields CDR1 SGHTA and CDR2 FQGNSA. CDR3 sequence: CASSLAVLADISRDTQYF. DNA for the CDR3: TGTGCCAGCAGCTTAGCGGTACTAGCGGATATCAGTAGGGATACGCAGTATTTT. Looking up the rest from reference TRBV7-2 and TRBJ2-3 gives the full variable domain: GAGVSQSPSNKVTEKGKDVELRCDPISGHTALYWYRQSLGQGLEFLIYFQGNSAPDKSGLPSDRFSAERTGGSVSTLTIQRTQQEDSAVYLCASSLAVLADISRDTQYFGPGTRLTVL.

The chain uses TRBV10-3 and TRBJ2-3; perhaps TRBD2 as D (6 bases). Trimming took 5 bases from V and 0 from J, leaving 15 bases between them. This CDR3 comprises 16 residues. In germline, CDR1 is ENHRY, CDR2 SYGVKD. This CDR3 is CAISLSPSDSTDTQYF. Written as DNA, the CDR3 is TGTGCCATCAGTCTGTCTCCTAGCGACAGCACAGATACGCAGTATTTT.

V gene TRBV20-1 combines with J gene TRBJ2-5; D call uncertain. The CDR3 is made up of 10 amino acids. Trimming cost V 2 bases and J 3 bases, with 1 base left between them. CDR1 and CDR2 (germline): DFQATT, SNEGSKA (reference sequence). The CDR3 here is CSARKETQYF. In nucleotides, the CDR3 is TGCAGTGCTAGAAAAGAGACCCAGTACTTC.

The V call is TRBV7-9, the J call TRBJ1-2; D is perhaps TRBD1 (6 bases). The CDR3 has 16 amino acids. The germline CDR1 and CDR2 sequences are SEHNR and FQNEAQ (reference sequence). V lost 5 bases to trimming and J lost 5 bases, with 21 bases between them. The CDR3 spells CASSPLGDGTPYGYTF. In DNA form, the CDR3 reads TGTGCCAGCAGCCCCCTGGGGGATGGGACACCATATGGCTACACCTTC. The full variable domain, in which reference TRBV7-9 and TRBJ1-2 provide the parts outside the CDR3, is DTGVSQNPRHKITKRGQNVTFRCDPISEHNRLYWYRQTLGQGPEFLTYFQNEAQLEKSRLLSDRFSAERPKGSFSTLEIQRTEQGDSAMYLCASSPLGDGTPYGYTFGSGTRLTVV.

This clone was seen a few times. The chain couples TRBV2 to TRBJ1-5; no clear D gene. Trimming took off 4 bases at V and 2 bases at J, with 12 bases between the two ends. The CDR3 is made up of 15 amino acids. Germline lookup yields CDR1 SNHLY and CDR2 FYNNEI. The CDR3 region is CASSALRRGNQPQHF. The CDR3 DNA reads TGTGCCAGCAGTGCCCTCAGGAGGGGCAATCAGCCCCAGCATTTT.

The rearrangement links TRBV19 to TRBJ2-5; 13 bases are shared with TRBD2. V lost 9 bases and J lost 4; bases outside the gene matches: 8. Germline CDR1 and CDR2: LNHDA and SQIVND (reference sequence). CDR3 length: 15 residues. This chain's CDR3 is CASKPGLAGLETQYF. The CDR3 region has the DNA TGTGCCAGCAAACCGGGACTAGCGGGATTAGAGACCCAGTACTTC.